This T cell receptor beta chain was observed in a study of T cell responses to AZD1222 COVID-19 vaccine. Whole-study results and caveats: Clonal diversity may have been underestimated, and the donors were mostly white British, with more females than males. Receipt of two AZD1222 doses was followed by a rise in Spike-specific TCR breadth and depth.

Turning to this clone: Its specificity is not known.

Libraries were prepared by immunoSEQ multiplex PCR; TCRdb keeps only in-frame clonotypes and omits some of them. This sample has 97,000 or so clones, with more than 85% found just once. Material: peripheral blood, obtained 28 days after the second AZD1222 dose. The receptor's source is an adult who received the AZD1222 COVID-19 vaccine.

The CDR3: CATSDPGRDTQYF. CDR3 sequence (DNA): TGTGCCACCAGTGACCCCGGCAGGGATACGCAGTATTTT. This sequence joins TRBV24-1 and TRBJ2-3; D gene unclear. The germline V gene encodes CDR1 KGHDR and CDR2 SFDVKD. This CDR3 comprises 13 residues. Trimming removed 4 bases at V and 6 bases at J, with 10 bases between.